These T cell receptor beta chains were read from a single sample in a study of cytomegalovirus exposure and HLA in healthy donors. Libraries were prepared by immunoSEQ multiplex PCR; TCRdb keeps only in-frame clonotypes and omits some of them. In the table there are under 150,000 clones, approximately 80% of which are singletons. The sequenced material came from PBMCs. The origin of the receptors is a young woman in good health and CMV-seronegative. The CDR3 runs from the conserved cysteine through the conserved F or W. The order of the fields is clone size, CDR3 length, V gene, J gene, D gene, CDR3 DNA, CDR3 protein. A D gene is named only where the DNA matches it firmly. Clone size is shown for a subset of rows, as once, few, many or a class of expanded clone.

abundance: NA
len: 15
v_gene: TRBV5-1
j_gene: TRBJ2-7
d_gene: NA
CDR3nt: TGCGCCAGCAGCTTGGGTCCGGGACAATCCTACGAGCAGTACTTC
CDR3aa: CASSLGPGQSYEQYF

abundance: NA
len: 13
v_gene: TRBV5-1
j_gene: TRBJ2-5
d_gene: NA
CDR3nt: TGCGCCAGCAGCTTGTACAGCAAAGAGACCCAGTACTTC
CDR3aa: CASSLYSKETQYF

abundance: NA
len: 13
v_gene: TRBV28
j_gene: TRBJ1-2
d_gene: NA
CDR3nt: TGTGCCAGCAGTTTACCCAGAAACTATGGCTACACCTTC
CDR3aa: CASSLPRNYGYTF

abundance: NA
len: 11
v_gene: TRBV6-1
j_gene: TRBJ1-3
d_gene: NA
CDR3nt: TGTGCCAGCACAGTCGGAAACACCATATATTTT
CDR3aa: CASTVGNTIYF

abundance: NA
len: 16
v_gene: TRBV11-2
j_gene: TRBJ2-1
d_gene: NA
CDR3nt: TGTGCCAGCAGCTTAGCCCTTCCCCTAGCTGGAGGTGAGCAGTTCTTC
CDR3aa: CASSLALPLAGGEQFF

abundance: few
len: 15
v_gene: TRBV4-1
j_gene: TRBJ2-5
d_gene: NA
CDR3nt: TGCGCCAGCAGCCAAGGTGTGGGGGGCCAAGAGACCCAGTACTTC
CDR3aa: CASSQGVGGQETQYF

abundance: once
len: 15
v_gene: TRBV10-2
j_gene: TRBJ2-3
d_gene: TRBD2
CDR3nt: TGCGCCAGCAGTGCGCCTAGCGGGAACGCAGATACGCAGTATTTT
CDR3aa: CASSAPSGNADTQYF

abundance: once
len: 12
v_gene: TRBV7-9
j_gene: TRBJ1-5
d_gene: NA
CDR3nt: TGTTCCAGCAGCCTCAGGGGACAGCCCCAGCATTTT
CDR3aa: CSSSLRGQPQHF

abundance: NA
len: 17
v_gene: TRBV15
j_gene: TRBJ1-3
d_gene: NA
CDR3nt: TGTGCCACCAGCAGAGATCAGAGCAGTCAGGCCGGAAACACCATATATTTT
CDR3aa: CATSRDQSSQAGNTIYF

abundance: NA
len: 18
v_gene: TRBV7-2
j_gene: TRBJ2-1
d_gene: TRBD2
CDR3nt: TGTGCCAGCAGCCCCCGGGCCCTGCTAGCGGGACTTCGGGATGAGCAGTTCTTC
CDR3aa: CASSPRALLAGLRDEQFF